Following are 3 T cell receptor beta chains from one sample sequenced in a study of T cell responses to AZD1222 COVID-19 vaccine. Some clones are missing from TCRdb's copy, which holds only in-frame ones; the method was immunoSEQ multiplex PCR. The sample lists 140,000 to 150,000 clones; 70% to 90% were seen once. This specimen consisted of peripheral blood, obtained on day 0 of AZD1222 vaccination. The source is an adult in good health.

The chain uses TRBV5-1 and TRBJ2-2; no clear D gene. Trimming took 0 bases from V and 1 from J, leaving 4 bases between them. This CDR3 contains 14 residues. Germline assignment: CDR1 SGHRS and CDR2 YFSETQ. This CDR3 is CASSLALNTGELFF. The CDR3 region has the DNA TGCGCCAGCAGCTTGGCCCTGAACACCGGGGAGCTGTTTTTT. Complete variable domain (other parts from reference TRBV5-1 and TRBJ2-2): KAGVTQTPRYLIKTRGQQVTLSCSPISGHRSVSWYQQTPGQGLQFLFEYFSETQRNKGNFPGRFSGRQFSNSRSEMNVSTLELGDSALYLCASSLALNTGELFFGEGSRLTVL.

The chain combines TRBV12-2 with TRBJ2-7; the D call TRBD2 from the table was never checked on the DNA. TRBV12-2 is tagged as a pseudogene. The CDR3 runs 11 residues. The CDR3 spells CASRRPDEQYF. CDR3 nucleotides: TGTGCAAGTCGCCGTCCTGACGAGCAGTACTTC.

The chain uses TRBV9 and TRBJ1-4, with D tentatively TRBD1 (5 bases). From germline, CDR1 is SGDLS and CDR2 YYNGEE. Trimming pared 2 bases from V and 1 base from J, leaving 9 bases between. This CDR3 is built from 15 residues. CDR3 DNA: TGTGCCAGCAGCGTCCAGGGAGTAACTAATGAAAAACTGTTTTTT. It specifies CASSVQGVTNEKLFF.